Listed below are T cell receptor beta chains from one sample, sequenced in a study of shared clonotypes between healthy human individuals. Some clones are missing from TCRdb's copy, which holds only in-frame ones; the method was immunoSEQ multiplex PCR. The sample has roughly 500,000 clones; over 70% are singletons. The specimen sequenced was PBMCs. The receptors shown here come from a middle-aged woman in good health. Some clones in this sample may be carry-over from other donors' samples. The CDR3 runs from the conserved cysteine through the conserved F or W. The D gene is left open where the match is weak. The size field is filled for only some rows; it gives once, few, many or a size class.

clone_size: -; v_call: TRBV28; j_call: TRBJ2-7; d_call: -; cdr3_aa: CASSLTGRGEQYF; cdr3_nt: TGTGCCAGCAGTCTTACAGGACGAGGCGAGCAGTACTTC
clone_size: -; v_call: TRBV30; j_call: TRBJ1-2; d_call: -; cdr3_aa: CAWKEQGPHGYTF; cdr3_nt: TGTGCCTGGAAAGAACAGGGTCCGCATGGCTACACCTTC
clone_size: -; v_call: TRBV2; j_call: TRBJ1-1; d_call: -; cdr3_aa: CASSPQGFEAFF; cdr3_nt: TGTGCCAGCAGTCCACAGGGATTTGAAGCTTTCTTT
clone_size: -; v_call: TRBV27; j_call: TRBJ2-5; d_call: -; cdr3_aa: CASSFDRNQETQYF; cdr3_nt: TGTGCCAGCAGTTTCGACAGGAACCAAGAGACCCAGTACTTC
clone_size: -; v_call: TRBV4-3; j_call: TRBJ2-1; d_call: -; cdr3_aa: CASSQETGVVDEQFF; cdr3_nt: TGCGCCAGCAGCCAAGAGACGGGAGTGGTCGATGAGCAGTTCTTC
clone_size: -; v_call: TRBV10-2; j_call: TRBJ1-5; d_call: -; cdr3_aa: CASSESSGYQPQHF; cdr3_nt: TGCGCCAGCAGTGAGTCTTCAGGGTATCAGCCCCAGCATTTT
clone_size: -; v_call: TRBV7-2; j_call: TRBJ2-1; d_call: TRBD2; cdr3_aa: CASSQASGSSYEQFF; cdr3_nt: TGTGCCAGCAGCCAAGCTAGCGGGAGCTCCTATGAGCAGTTCTTC
clone_size: -; v_call: TRBV27; j_call: TRBJ1-5; d_call: TRBD1; cdr3_aa: CASSFLAGGMNQPQHF; cdr3_nt: TGTGCCAGCAGTTTCCTTGCAGGGGGCATGAATCAGCCCCAGCATTTT
clone_size: -; v_call: TRBV7-2; j_call: TRBJ2-7; d_call: -; cdr3_aa: CASSPSYEQYF; cdr3_nt: TGTGCCAGCAGCCCGTCCTACGAGCAGTACTTC
clone_size: once; v_call: TRBV15; j_call: TRBJ2-1; d_call: TRBD2; cdr3_aa: CATSSPMGGSSYNEQFF; cdr3_nt: TGTGCCACCAGCAGTCCCATGGGCGGGAGCTCCTACAATGAGCAGTTCTTC
clone_size: -; v_call: TRBV28; j_call: TRBJ1-2; d_call: -; cdr3_aa: CASSLLAGSYGYTF; cdr3_nt: TGTGCCAGCAGTTTATTGGCAGGGAGCTATGGCTACACCTTC
clone_size: -; v_call: TRBV7-2; j_call: TRBJ1-3; d_call: -; cdr3_aa: CASSLEFSGNTIYF; cdr3_nt: TGTGCCAGCAGCCTCGAGTTCTCTGGAAACACCATATATTTT
clone_size: -; v_call: TRBV11-2; j_call: TRBJ2-5; d_call: TRBD2; cdr3_aa: CASSLGRLGLADQETQYF; cdr3_nt: TGTGCCAGCAGCTTAGGTAGATTGGGACTAGCGGACCAAGAGACCCAGTACTTC
clone_size: -; v_call: TRBV29-1; j_call: TRBJ2-1; d_call: -; cdr3_aa: CSTGVSPGEQFF; cdr3_nt: TGCAGCACTGGGGTCTCTCCCGGTGAGCAGTTCTTC
clone_size: -; v_call: TRBV7-2; j_call: TRBJ2-3; d_call: TRBD2; cdr3_aa: CASSFYLAGLTDTQYF; cdr3_nt: TGTGCCAGCAGCTTTTATCTAGCGGGCCTCACAGATACGCAGTATTTT
clone_size: -; v_call: TRBV7-8; j_call: TRBJ2-2; d_call: TRBD2; cdr3_aa: CASSSLAGHTGELFF; cdr3_nt: TGTGCCAGCAGCTCACTAGCGGGACACACCGGGGAGCTGTTTTTT
clone_size: -; v_call: TRBV28; j_call: TRBJ1-2; d_call: -; cdr3_aa: CASSLCPGRYGYTF; cdr3_nt: TGTGCCAGCAGTTTATGCCCAGGTCGTTATGGCTACACCTTC
clone_size: -; v_call: TRBV6-5; j_call: TRBJ1-2; d_call: -; cdr3_aa: CASRASFDYGYTF; cdr3_nt: TGTGCCAGCAGGGCCTCCTTCGACTATGGCTACACCTTC
clone_size: -; v_call: TRBV18; j_call: TRBJ2-2; d_call: TRBD1; cdr3_aa: CASSGQGISGELFF; cdr3_nt: TGTGCCAGTTCCGGACAGGGGATTTCCGGGGAGCTGTTTTTT
clone_size: -; v_call: TRBV5-1; j_call: TRBJ1-3; d_call: -; cdr3_aa: CASSLAGGSGNTIYF; cdr3_nt: TGCGCCAGCAGCTTGGCGGGGGGCTCTGGAAACACCATATATTTT
clone_size: -; v_call: TRBV19; j_call: TRBJ2-1; d_call: TRBD2; cdr3_aa: CASSSPGLLNEQFF; cdr3_nt: TGTGCCAGTAGTTCACCGGGACTACTCAATGAGCAGTTCTTC
clone_size: -; v_call: TRBV5-4; j_call: TRBJ2-7; d_call: -; cdr3_aa: CASSLQQPPYEQYF; cdr3_nt: TGTGCCAGCAGCTTGCAACAGCCACCCTACGAGCAGTACTTC
clone_size: -; v_call: TRBV28; j_call: TRBJ1-1; d_call: TRBD1; cdr3_aa: CASSFPGQGYTEAFF; cdr3_nt: TGTGCCAGCAGTTTCCCTGGACAGGGCTATACTGAAGCTTTCTTT
clone_size: -; v_call: TRBV18; j_call: TRBJ2-2; d_call: TRBD2; cdr3_aa: CASSSTSGKNTGELFF; cdr3_nt: TGTGCCAGCTCATCGACTAGCGGGAAAAACACCGGGGAGCTGTTTTTT
clone_size: -; v_call: TRBV5-1; j_call: TRBJ2-3; d_call: -; cdr3_aa: CASSLKVSAGPTDTQYF; cdr3_nt: TGCGCCAGCAGCTTAAAGGTTTCGGCAGGACCCACAGATACGCAGTATTTT
clone_size: -; v_call: TRBV29-1; j_call: TRBJ1-5; d_call: -; cdr3_aa: CSVAMGGGNQPQHF; cdr3_nt: TGCAGCGTCGCCATGGGGGGGGGCAATCAGCCCCAGCATTTT
clone_size: -; v_call: TRBV7-9; j_call: TRBJ1-2; d_call: -; cdr3_aa: CASRPGVTARGYTF; cdr3_nt: TGTGCCAGCAGGCCCGGGGTTACAGCTAGGGGCTACACCTTC
clone_size: -; v_call: TRBV7-2; j_call: TRBJ2-2; d_call: -; cdr3_aa: CASSLGRNTGELFF; cdr3_nt: TGTGCCAGCAGCTTAGGAAGGAACACCGGGGAGCTGTTTTTT
clone_size: -; v_call: TRBV6-5; j_call: TRBJ1-1; d_call: -; cdr3_aa: CASSYSMGRTEAFF; cdr3_nt: TGTGCCAGCAGTTACTCGATGGGGCGTACTGAAGCTTTCTTT
clone_size: once; v_call: TRBV15; j_call: TRBJ2-2; d_call: -; cdr3_aa: CATSRTSGELFF; cdr3_nt: TGTGCCACCAGCAGAACCTCCGGGGAGCTGTTTTTT
clone_size: -; v_call: TRBV18; j_call: TRBJ2-3; d_call: TRBD2; cdr3_aa: CASSPLTSGSGDTQYF; cdr3_nt: TGTGCCAGCTCACCCCTCACTAGCGGGAGTGGGGATACGCAGTATTTT